Given below is one TCR beta chain in context. Some clones are missing from TCRdb's copy, which holds only in-frame ones; the method was immunoSEQ multiplex PCR. The table includes approximately 140,000 clones, more than 75% detected once. This sample is part of a study of blood T cell repertoires in COVID-19. Whole-study context: The cDNA or gDNA used as material had been derived from T cells, B-cell-depleted T cells, or PBMCs.

V lost 0 bases, J lost 0 bases, and 8 bases stayed unmatched. Germline-derived CDR1 and CDR2 are LGHNA and YSLEER. The CDR3 extends over 17 amino acids. Source material: PBMCs or T cells enriched from blood (not recorded which). The receptor's source is a woman in her twenties or thirties with acute COVID-19. This rearrangement joins TRBV4-3 to TRBJ2-7; 7 positions agree with TRBD1. CDR3 loop: CASSQEVYRGSSYEQYF. CDR3 DNA: TGCGCCAGCAGCCAAGAGGTGTACAGGGGCAGCTCCTACGAGCAGTACTTC.